This T cell receptor (beta chain) derives from a study of shared clonotypes between healthy human individuals. Points from the study as a whole: With a few donors compared, 4% to 5% of naive CD4 clonotypes were shared.

This table comes from immunoSEQ multiplex PCR, and its TCRdb copy is limited to in-frame clones, with some not included. The sample shows about 710,000 clones, approximately 77% of them seen only once. Of note for this clone: What it binds is unknown.

The germline gives CDR1 MDHEN, CDR2 SYDVKM. The J segment lost 0 bases and the V segment lost 5 bases, leaving 10 bases of the junction unmatched. The CDR3 totals 19 residues. The donors were adults (healthy and HIV-negative) with no recent acute infections or vaccinations. CD4+ cells underwent separation, giving CD45RA+ naive and CD45RA-negative memory subsets. The sequencing input was memory CD4+ T cells sorted from blood. Subset here: CD45RA-negative fraction. The chain combines TRBV28 with TRBJ2-1; 13 nucleotides match TRBD2. The source of this sequence is a woman aged 30 to 39 in good health. The CDR3 loop is CASSTAGLAGKSSYNEQFF. As DNA, the CDR3 is TGTGCCAGCAGTACTGCGGGACTAGCGGGGAAGAGCTCCTACAATGAGCAGTTCTTC.